Listed below are T cell receptor beta chains from one sample, sequenced in a study of T cell responses to AZD1222 COVID-19 vaccine. Data came from immunoSEQ multiplex PCR; TCRdb stores just in-frame clones and leaves some out. This table holds some 15,000 clones, about 85% found once. Here the sequenced sample was peripheral blood, taken 28 days after the second AZD1222 dose. Every receptor here comes from an adult who received the AZD1222 COVID-19 vaccine. Both conserved end residues are part of each CDR3. A D gene is named only where the DNA matches it firmly. The size field is filled for only some rows; it gives once, few, many or a size class.

once	TRBD2	TRBJ2-5	TRBV7-2	TGTGCCAGCAGCCGGGGGCTAGCGGGGGTGGGAGAGACCCAGTACTTC	CASSRGLAGVGETQYF
NA	NA	TRBJ2-1	TRBV29-1	TGCAGCGTTGAACGACAGGACGAAAGGATTAATGAGCAGTTCTTC	CSVERQDERINEQFF
NA	NA	TRBJ2-1	TRBV18	TGTGCCAGCTCACCAACAGGAGGGAGCTCCTACAATGAGCAGTTCTTC	CASSPTGGSSYNEQFF
NA	TRBD1	TRBJ2-4	TRBV5-1	TGCGCCAGCAGCTCCAGACAGGGGTCTATGGGCAAAAACATTCAGTACTTC	CASSSRQGSMGKNIQYF
NA	TRBD1	TRBJ1-2	TRBV4-1	TGCGCCAGCAGCCCGAGCCGGGACAGGGTTTACTATGGCTACACCTTC	CASSPSRDRVYYGYTF
NA	NA	TRBJ2-7	TRBV19	TGTGCCAGTAGTAGGGATGTCAGGAGCTCCTACGAGCAGTACTTC	CASSRDVRSSYEQYF
few	TRBD1	TRBJ2-7	TRBV4-3	TGCGCCAGCAGCCAACAGACAGGGGACGCCTACGAGCAGTACTTC	CASSQQTGDAYEQYF
NA	NA	TRBJ1-1	TRBV19	TGTGCCAGTAGTGGTCGACGGGGAGCCGACACTGAAGCTTTCTTT	CASSGRRGADTEAFF
NA	NA	TRBJ1-2	TRBV30	TGTGCCTGGAGTCCTGACGGAGTCTATGGCTACACCTTC	CAWSPDGVYGYTF
NA	TRBD1	TRBJ1-2	TRBV19	TGTGCCAGTAGAAGGGACAGGGGGCTCTCTGGCTACACCTTC	CASRRDRGLSGYTF
NA	NA	TRBJ2-3	TRBV3-1/TRBV3-2	TGTGCCAGCAGCCAAGGAGGAGGACTCACAGATACGCAGTATTTT	CASSQGGGLTDTQYF
NA	NA	TRBJ2-3	TRBV9	TGTGCCAGCAGCGTAGGAGGCACAGATACGCAGTATTTT	CASSVGGTDTQYF
few	NA	TRBJ1-4	TRBV9	TGTGCCAGCAGCGGAACAGGGCGGAACGAAAAACTGTTTTTT	CASSGTGRNEKLFF
NA	TRBD1	TRBJ2-1	TRBV11-2	TGTGCCAGCAGGTGGGACAGCCCATATATTACCTCCTACAATGAGCAGTTCTTC	CASRWDSPYITSYNEQFF
NA	TRBD1	TRBJ2-1	TRBV4-3	TGCGCCAGCAGCCACGGATCCGGACAGGAGGTCAATGAGCAGTTCTTC	CASSHGSGQEVNEQFF
NA	NA	TRBJ2-7	TRBV5-4	TGTGCCAGCAGTTTTCGGAGCTCCTACGAGCAGTACTTC	CASSFRSSYEQYF
NA	NA	TRBJ1-1	TRBV11-2	TGTGCCAGCAGCTTCCAGGGTTGGACTGAAGCTTTCTTT	CASSFQGWTEAFF
NA	TRBD1	TRBJ1-2	TRBV7-9	TGTGCCAGCAGCCCGACAGGGTCTCGTGGCTACACCTTC	CASSPTGSRGYTF
NA	NA	TRBJ1-6	TRBV11-2	TGTGCCAGCAGCCCCACCCGGGGGGCCAATTCACCCCTCCACTTT	CASSPTRGANSPLHF
once	TRBD1	TRBJ2-5	TRBV11-2	TGTGCCAGCAGCCAGGACAGGGGAGGAGAGACCCAGTACTTC	CASSQDRGGETQYF
NA	TRBD1	TRBJ2-3	TRBV2	TGTGCCAGCAGCCTGGGACAGGGAGTCGGCACAGATACGCAGTATTTT	CASSLGQGVGTDTQYF
NA	TRBD2	TRBJ2-2	TRBV7-9	TGTGCCAGCAGCTTTCGCGGGGGGGCCCGGACCGGGGAGCTGTTTTTT	CASSFRGGARTGELFF
NA	NA	TRBJ1-3	TRBV9	TGTGCCAGCAGCGTAGATCGCGGCGGTCCTTTAAGCTTACACCTTGGAAACACCATATATTTT	CASSVDRGGPLSLHLGNTIYF
NA	NA	TRBJ2-3	TRBV19	TGTGCCAGTAGTCGGACTATCCCAGATACGCAGTATTTT	CASSRTIPDTQYF
NA	TRBD2	TRBJ2-7	TRBV6-2/TRBV6-3	TGTGCCAGCAGTTACTCGCTAGCGGGACTTTACGAGCAGTACTTC	CASSYSLAGLYEQYF
NA	TRBD1	TRBJ1-3	TRBV19	TGTGCCACCTGGGACAGGGGGCGACTCGGGGCTGGAAACACCATATATTTT	CATWDRGRLGAGNTIYF
NA	TRBD1	TRBJ1-3	TRBV6-5	TGTGCCAGCAGACGAACAGGGGCTGGAAACACCATATATTTT	CASRRTGAGNTIYF
NA	NA	TRBJ2-7	TRBV19	TGTGCCAGTAGCCCTCCGACTAGTCGCGAGCAGTACTTC	CASSPPTSREQYF
NA	NA	TRBJ1-2	TRBV5-3	TGTGCCAGAAGCGTCACTGCGGGCAGGGAAGGATATGGCTACACCTTC	CARSVTAGREGYGYTF
NA	NA	TRBJ1-2	TRBV10-3	TGTGCCATCAGTGGTCCGGGACAAAGGGGCCCCCAGGGCTACACCTTC	CAISGPGQRGPQGYTF
NA	TRBD1	TRBJ2-3	TRBV6-4	TGTGCCAGCAGCGCTTCCTTGACAGGGGCAGATACGCAGTATTTT	CASSASLTGADTQYF
NA	TRBD2	TRBJ2-3	TRBV7-3	TGTGCCAGCAGCTTAACCCCCTTAGCGGGAGGTACGCAGTATTTT	CASSLTPLAGGTQYF
NA	NA	TRBJ1-5	TRBV7-9	TGTGCCAGCAGCCAAGGGTCCGGGGGCTATCAGCCCCAGCATTTT	CASSQGSGGYQPQHF
NA	NA	TRBJ2-2	TRBV20-1	TGCAGTGCTAGTCTACCCCTAAACACCGGGGAGCTGTTTTTT	CSASLPLNTGELFF
NA	TRBD1	TRBJ1-2	TRBV9	TGTGCCAGCAGCCGGACAGGGGACTATAGCTATGGCTACACCTTC	CASSRTGDYSYGYTF
NA	TRBD2	TRBJ2-3	TRBV18	TGTGCCAGCTCACCAGGAGCTATAGCGGGAAAGGGCACAGATACGCAGTATTTT	CASSPGAIAGKGTDTQYF
once	NA	TRBJ1-2	TRBV6-6	TGTGCCAGCAGTTACGGTAGGGGGACTAACTATGGCTACACCTTC	CASSYGRGTNYGYTF
NA	TRBD2	TRBJ2-3	TRBV29-1	TGCAGCGTGATAGCGGCGGGACTAGCGGCAGATACGCAGTATTTT	CSVIAAGLAADTQYF
few	TRBD1	TRBJ1-2	TRBV6-2/TRBV6-3	TGTGCCAGCAGCCCGGGACAGCGACGGGGCTACACCTTC	CASSPGQRRGYTF
NA	NA	TRBJ2-7	TRBV21-1	TGTGCCAGCAGCACGCGCCGGCAGGGAGAGAGCGAGCAGTACTTC	CASSTRRQGESEQYF
NA	TRBD1	TRBJ1-1	TRBV7-2	TGTGCCAGCAGCCCATCCCGGACAGGGAGGACTGAAGCTTTCTTT	CASSPSRTGRTEAFF
NA	NA	TRBJ1-1	TRBV19	TGTGCCAGTAGTATCCCTCGCGGGGCAGAGGTGAACACTGAAGCTTTCTTT	CASSIPRGAEVNTEAFF
few	NA	TRBJ2-2	TRBV3-1/TRBV3-2	TGTGCCAGCAGCCAGATGGCCGGGGAGCTGTTTTTT	CASSQMAGELFF
NA	TRBD1	TRBJ1-4	TRBV6-2/TRBV6-3	TGTGCCAGCAGTTCTCCGGGACAGGCTTCGGAAAAACTGTTTTTT	CASSSPGQASEKLFF
NA	NA	TRBJ2-5	TRBV5-1	TGCGCCAGCAGCACCGGGACGCTTCGGCGGGAGACCCAGTACTTC	CASSTGTLRRETQYF
once	TRBD1	TRBJ2-7	TRBV9	TGTGCCAGCAGCGCGGGACAGGGGCGGCACGAGCAGTACTTC	CASSAGQGRHEQYF
NA	NA	TRBJ2-5	TRBV6-2/TRBV6-3	TGTGCCAGCAGTAAGCAAGAGACCCAGTACTTC	CASSKQETQYF
NA	TRBD1	TRBJ1-3	TRBV19	TGTGCCAGTAGTATCCTCGGGACAGAAAGAAACACCATATATTTT	CASSILGTERNTIYF
NA	NA	TRBJ1-6	TRBV18	TGTGCCAGCTCACCAGGGGAAGAGTCACCCCTCCACTTT	CASSPGEESPLHF